One sample yielded the 5 T cell receptor beta chains listed below, sequenced in a study of blood T cells in healthy people across ages. Alongside a J-beta primer mix, a sample-barcoded 5' primer served in a second PCR lasting about 7 to 12 cycles. TCRdb re-called the 5' RACE reads through MiXCR, storing one row per CDR3 protein. The sample includes about 720,000 distinct CDR3 sequences, approximately 22% of them seen just once. Input material: blood. These receptors came from a man aged 65 to 79 in good health.

The rearrangement uses TRBV28 and TRBJ2-5; D not resolved. The CDR3 has 14 residues. The V end was cut by 7 bases, the J end by 2 bases, with 14 bases between. Germline CDR1 reads MDHEN; CDR2 reads SYDVKM. The CDR3 loop reads CASKSSATQETQYF. As DNA, the CDR3 is TGTGCCAGCAAGAGCTCGGCAACGCAAGAGACCCAGTACTTC.

The CDR3 reads CSASRPRQEIFEAFF. In nucleotides, the CDR3 is TGCAGTGCTAGCAGACCTCGACAGGAGATTTTTGAAGCTTTCTTT. V usage is TRBV20-1 and J usage is TRBJ1-1; D may be TRBD1 (6 bases). V lost 3 bases, J lost 7 bases, and 21 bases lay in between. The V gene's germline CDR1 is DFQATT and CDR2 SNEGSKA (reference sequence). This CDR3 has 15 amino acids.

Worth noting for this clonotype: A read error is likely, as this CDR3 ends without the conserved phenylalanine or tryptophan. The rearrangement joins TRBV19 to TRBJ1-4; 9 bases match TRBD1. The CDR3 has 14 residues. CDR1 is LNHDA and CDR2 is SQIVND in the germline V gene (reference sequence). J gave up 6 bases and V 8 bases, and 7 bases lay outside the gene matches. DNA of the CDR3: TGTGCCAGTCGACACCGGGACAGGGATGAAAAACTGTTTATT. Residues: CASRHRDRDEKLFI.

The CDR3 loop is CSARGDPSTDTQYF. As DNA, the CDR3 is TGCAGTGCTAGGGGGGACCCCAGCACAGATACGCAGTATTTT. J is TRBJ2-3 and V is TRBV20-1; D possibly uses TRBD1 or TRBD2 (5 bases each). Looked up from germline, CDR1 is DFQATT and CDR2 is SNEGSKA (reference sequence). V lost 3 bases, J lost 0 bases, and 10 bases lay in between. This CDR3 contains 14 residues.

In the case of this clonotype: This could be a read error, since a much larger clone is one nucleotide away. The CDR3 nucleotides are TGTGCCAGCAGCTCCGGGACAGGGGGCGAAACACTGTTTTTT. This codes for CASSSGTGGETLFF. The rearrangement links TRBV9 to TRBJ1-4; TRBD1 matches 12 bases. In germline, CDR1 is SGDLS, CDR2 YYNGEE. The CDR3 loop spans 14 amino acids.